The following is a TCR beta chain sequence with its context. The entry originates in a study of shared clonotypes between healthy human individuals. Study details: CD4 naive and memory got three plates each, CD8 naive two, CD8 memory one.

This CDR3 contains 12 residues. In germline, CDR1 is SGHRS, CDR2 YFSETQ. V gave up 3 bases and J gave up 5 bases, with 8 bases separating them. Libraries were prepared by immunoSEQ multiplex PCR; TCRdb keeps only in-frame clonotypes and omits some of them. The sample lists 500,000 to 550,000 clones; 90% to 96% were seen once. The V call is TRBV5-1, the J call TRBJ2-5; perhaps TRBD2 as D (6 bases). The specimen sequenced was naive CD4+ T cells sorted from blood. The sample's subset: CD45RA+ positively selected. This receptor was identified in a woman aged 25 to 39 in good health. The CDR3 DNA reads as TGCGCCAGCAGCTGGAGGGGTGAGACCCAGTACTTC. Translating gives CASSWRGETQYF.